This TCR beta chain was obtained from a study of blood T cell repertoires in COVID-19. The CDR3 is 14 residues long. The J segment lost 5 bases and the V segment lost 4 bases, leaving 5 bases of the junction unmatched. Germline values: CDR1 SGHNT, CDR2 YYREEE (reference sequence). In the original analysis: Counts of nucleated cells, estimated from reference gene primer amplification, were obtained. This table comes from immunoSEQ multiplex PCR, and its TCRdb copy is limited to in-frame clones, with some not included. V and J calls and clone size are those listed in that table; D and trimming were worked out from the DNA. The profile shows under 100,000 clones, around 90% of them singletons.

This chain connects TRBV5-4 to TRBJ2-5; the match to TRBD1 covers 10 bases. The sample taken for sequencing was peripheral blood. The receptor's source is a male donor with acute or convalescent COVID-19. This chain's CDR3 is CASSRDRGWETQYF. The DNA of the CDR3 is TGTGCCAGCAGCCGGGACAGGGGATGGGAGACCCAGTACTTC.